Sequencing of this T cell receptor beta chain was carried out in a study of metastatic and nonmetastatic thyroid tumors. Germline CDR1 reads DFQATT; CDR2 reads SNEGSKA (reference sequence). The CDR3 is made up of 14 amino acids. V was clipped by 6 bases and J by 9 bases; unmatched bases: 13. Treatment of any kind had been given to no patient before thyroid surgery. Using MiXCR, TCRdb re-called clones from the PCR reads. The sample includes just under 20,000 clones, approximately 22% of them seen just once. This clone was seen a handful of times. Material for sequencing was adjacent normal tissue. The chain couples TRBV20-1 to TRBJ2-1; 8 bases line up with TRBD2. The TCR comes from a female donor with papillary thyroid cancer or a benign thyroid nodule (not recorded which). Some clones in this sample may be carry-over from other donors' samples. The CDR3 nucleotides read TGCAGTGCCGGGGGGGCTAGCGCCAGAATTGAGCAGTTCTTC. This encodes CSAGGASARIEQFF.